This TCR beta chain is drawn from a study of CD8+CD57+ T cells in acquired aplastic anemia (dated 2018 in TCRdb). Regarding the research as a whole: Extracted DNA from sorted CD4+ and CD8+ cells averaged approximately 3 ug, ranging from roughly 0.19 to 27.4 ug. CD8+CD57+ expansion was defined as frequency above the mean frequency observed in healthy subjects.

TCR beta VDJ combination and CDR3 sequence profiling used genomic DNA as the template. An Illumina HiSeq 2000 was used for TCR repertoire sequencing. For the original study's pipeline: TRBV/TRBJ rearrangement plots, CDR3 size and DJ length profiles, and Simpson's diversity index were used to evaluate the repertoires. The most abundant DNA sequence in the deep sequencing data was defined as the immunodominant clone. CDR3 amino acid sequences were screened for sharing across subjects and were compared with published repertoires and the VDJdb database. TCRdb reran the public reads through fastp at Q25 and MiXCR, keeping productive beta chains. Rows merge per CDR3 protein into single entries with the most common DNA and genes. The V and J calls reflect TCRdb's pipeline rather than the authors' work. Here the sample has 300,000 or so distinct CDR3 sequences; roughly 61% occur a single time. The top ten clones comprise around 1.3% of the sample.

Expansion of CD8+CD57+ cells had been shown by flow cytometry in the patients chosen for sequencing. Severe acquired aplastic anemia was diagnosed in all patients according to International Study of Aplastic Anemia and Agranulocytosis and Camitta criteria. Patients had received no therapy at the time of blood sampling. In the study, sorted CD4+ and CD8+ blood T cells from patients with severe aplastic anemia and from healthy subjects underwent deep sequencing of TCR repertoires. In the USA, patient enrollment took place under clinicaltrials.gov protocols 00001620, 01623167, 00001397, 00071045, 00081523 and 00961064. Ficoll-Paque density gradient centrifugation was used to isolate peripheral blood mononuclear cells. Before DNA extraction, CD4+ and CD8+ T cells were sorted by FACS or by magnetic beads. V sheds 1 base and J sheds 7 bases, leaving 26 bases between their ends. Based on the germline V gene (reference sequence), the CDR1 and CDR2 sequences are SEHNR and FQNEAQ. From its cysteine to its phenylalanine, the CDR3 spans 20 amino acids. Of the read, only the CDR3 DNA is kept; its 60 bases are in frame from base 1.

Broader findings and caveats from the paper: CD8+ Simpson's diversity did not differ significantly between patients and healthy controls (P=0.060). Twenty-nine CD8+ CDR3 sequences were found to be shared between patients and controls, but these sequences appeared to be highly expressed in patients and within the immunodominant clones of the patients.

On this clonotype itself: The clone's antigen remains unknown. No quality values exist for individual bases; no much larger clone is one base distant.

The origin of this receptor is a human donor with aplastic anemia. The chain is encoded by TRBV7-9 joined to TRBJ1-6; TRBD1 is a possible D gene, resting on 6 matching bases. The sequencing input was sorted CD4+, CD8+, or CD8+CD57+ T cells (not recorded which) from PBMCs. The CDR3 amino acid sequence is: CASSLGFSRTTGQKNSPLHF. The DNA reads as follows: TGTGCCAGCAGCTTAGGTTTTAGTCGTACGACCGGACAGAAGAATTCACCCCTCCACTTT.